These T cell receptor beta chains were read from a single sample in a study of shared clonotypes between healthy human individuals. Produced via immunoSEQ multiplex PCR; TCRdb's table is partial and in-frame only. In the table there are about 750,000 clones, about 92% of which are singletons. The sample comprised naive CD8+ T cells sorted from blood. The receptor source for this set is a man between 25 and 39 years old in good health. Each CDR3 is given with its conserved first and last residue. Fields, in order: clone size, V gene, J gene, D gene, CDR3 protein, CDR3 DNA. D genes are given only for firm matches. Not all rows give a size; the values are once, few, many and, for expanded clones, a class.

clone_size: -; v_call: TRBV2; j_call: TRBJ2-2; d_call: TRBD2; cdr3_aa: CASRLAGNTGELFF; cdr3_nt: TGTGCCAGCAGACTAGCGGGAAACACCGGGGAGCTGTTTTTT
clone_size: -; v_call: TRBV28; j_call: TRBJ2-7; d_call: -; cdr3_aa: CASSLETGLVYEQYF; cdr3_nt: TGTGCCAGCAGTTTAGAGACGGGACTCGTCTACGAGCAGTACTTC
clone_size: once; v_call: TRBV7-9; j_call: TRBJ2-7; d_call: TRBD2; cdr3_aa: CASSLGLAELHF; cdr3_nt: TGTGCCAGCAGCTTGGGACTAGCGGAACTTCACTTC
clone_size: -; v_call: TRBV11-2; j_call: TRBJ2-2; d_call: -; cdr3_aa: CASSLTGPGELFF; cdr3_nt: TGTGCCAGCAGCTTAACAGGGCCCGGGGAGCTGTTTTTT
clone_size: -; v_call: TRBV9; j_call: TRBJ2-5; d_call: -; cdr3_aa: CASSPGTVRTQYF; cdr3_nt: TGTGCCAGCAGCCCTGGGACGGTCAGGACCCAGTACTTC
clone_size: -; v_call: TRBV7-6; j_call: TRBJ2-7; d_call: -; cdr3_aa: CASSNGLPTYF; cdr3_nt: TGTGCCAGCAGCAACGGACTACCCACGTACTTC
clone_size: -; v_call: TRBV29-1; j_call: TRBJ2-7; d_call: TRBD2; cdr3_aa: CSAIAGAWEQYF; cdr3_nt: TGCAGCGCGATAGCGGGAGCTTGGGAGCAGTACTTC
clone_size: -; v_call: TRBV11-2; j_call: TRBJ2-7; d_call: TRBD2; cdr3_aa: CASSLEAGAPYEQYF; cdr3_nt: TGTGCCAGCAGCTTGGAAGCGGGAGCCCCCTACGAGCAGTACTTC
clone_size: -; v_call: TRBV7-9; j_call: TRBJ2-7; d_call: TRBD2; cdr3_aa: CASSPALLAGGPGEQYF; cdr3_nt: TGTGCCAGCAGCCCGGCCTTACTAGCGGGAGGGCCGGGGGAGCAGTACTTC
clone_size: -; v_call: TRBV27; j_call: TRBJ2-2; d_call: TRBD1; cdr3_aa: CASSKGQKRTGELFF; cdr3_nt: TGTGCCAGCAGCAAGGGACAGAAGAGGACCGGGGAGCTGTTTTTT
clone_size: -; v_call: TRBV11-2; j_call: TRBJ2-2; d_call: -; cdr3_aa: CASSRSAGYGELFF; cdr3_nt: TGTGCCAGCAGCCGTTCAGCCGGGTACGGGGAGCTGTTTTTT
clone_size: -; v_call: TRBV7-2; j_call: TRBJ2-3; d_call: -; cdr3_aa: CASSSRQDPTDTQYF; cdr3_nt: TGTGCCAGCAGCTCAAGGCAAGACCCCACAGATACGCAGTATTTT
clone_size: -; v_call: TRBV11-3; j_call: TRBJ2-1; d_call: TRBD1; cdr3_aa: CASSSGTAVDEQFF; cdr3_nt: TGTGCCAGCAGTTCCGGGACAGCGGTGGATGAGCAGTTCTTC
clone_size: few; v_call: TRBV9; j_call: TRBJ1-1; d_call: TRBD1; cdr3_aa: CASSVGDRTNTEAFF; cdr3_nt: TGTGCCAGCAGCGTGGGGGACAGGACGAACACTGAAGCTTTCTTT
clone_size: -; v_call: TRBV4-1; j_call: TRBJ1-5; d_call: -; cdr3_aa: CASSQELPSHQPQHF; cdr3_nt: TGCGCCAGCAGCCAAGAACTCCCTTCCCATCAGCCCCAGCATTTT
clone_size: once; v_call: TRBV7-6; j_call: TRBJ1-1; d_call: -; cdr3_aa: CASSLVAMNTEAFF; cdr3_nt: TGTGCCAGCAGCTTAGTAGCTATGAACACTGAAGCTTTCTTT
clone_size: -; v_call: TRBV9; j_call: TRBJ2-6; d_call: TRBD1; cdr3_aa: CASSDRQGTGANVLTF; cdr3_nt: TGTGCCAGCAGCGACCGACAGGGGACTGGGGCCAACGTCCTGACTTTC
clone_size: once; v_call: TRBV11-2; j_call: TRBJ2-3; d_call: -; cdr3_aa: CASSFGRLGADTQYF; cdr3_nt: TGTGCCAGCAGCTTTGGTCGCTTGGGCGCAGATACGCAGTATTTT
clone_size: -; v_call: TRBV6-5; j_call: TRBJ1-4; d_call: -; cdr3_aa: CASSQSGTSRLFF; cdr3_nt: TGTGCCAGCAGTCAATCCGGGACAAGTCGACTGTTTTTT
clone_size: once; v_call: TRBV7-6; j_call: TRBJ1-5; d_call: -; cdr3_aa: CARSSGEGCNQPQHF; cdr3_nt: TGTGCCAGAAGCTCAGGTGAGGGTTGCAATCAGCCCCAGCATTTT
clone_size: -; v_call: TRBV15; j_call: TRBJ2-7; d_call: -; cdr3_aa: CATSSAGKGAGHSLSYEQYF; cdr3_nt: TGTGCCACCAGCAGCGCTGGGAAAGGGGCGGGACACTCTCTCTCCTACGAGCAGTACTTC
clone_size: few; v_call: TRBV11-2; j_call: TRBJ2-2; d_call: -; cdr3_aa: CASSSDWGMFF; cdr3_nt: TGTGCCAGCAGCTCGGACTGGGGGATGTTTTTT
clone_size: -; v_call: TRBV7-9; j_call: TRBJ2-2; d_call: TRBD1; cdr3_aa: CASSFVTGQGTGELFF; cdr3_nt: TGTGCCAGCAGCTTTGTCACGGGACAGGGCACCGGGGAGCTGTTTTTT
clone_size: -; v_call: TRBV7-9; j_call: TRBJ2-7; d_call: TRBD2; cdr3_aa: CASSSSSGRAYEQYF; cdr3_nt: TGTGCCAGCAGCTCGAGTAGCGGGAGGGCCTACGAGCAGTACTTC
clone_size: -; v_call: TRBV6-6; j_call: TRBJ1-3; d_call: -; cdr3_aa: CASSPGTWSGNTIYF; cdr3_nt: TGTGCCAGCAGCCCCGGGACGTGGTCTGGAAACACCATATATTTT
clone_size: -; v_call: TRBV28; j_call: TRBJ2-7; d_call: -; cdr3_aa: CASSFTGPHNEQYF; cdr3_nt: TGTGCCAGCAGTTTCACAGGGCCCCACAACGAGCAGTACTTC
clone_size: -; v_call: TRBV18; j_call: TRBJ2-1; d_call: -; cdr3_aa: CASSLGRSSYNEQFF; cdr3_nt: TGTGCCAGCTCCCTAGGACGGAGCTCCTACAATGAGCAGTTCTTC
clone_size: -; v_call: TRBV9; j_call: TRBJ2-3; d_call: -; cdr3_aa: CASSVVGLGSDTQYF; cdr3_nt: TGTGCCAGCAGCGTAGTGGGGTTGGGGTCAGATACGCAGTATTTT
clone_size: once; v_call: TRBV5-5; j_call: TRBJ2-7; d_call: TRBD1; cdr3_aa: CASSIPGTAYEQYF; cdr3_nt: TGTGCCAGCAGCATACCCGGGACAGCCTACGAGCAGTACTTC
clone_size: -; v_call: TRBV28; j_call: TRBJ2-1; d_call: TRBD2; cdr3_aa: CASSQPGLAGLSQFF; cdr3_nt: TGTGCCAGCAGTCAGCCGGGACTAGCGGGACTCTCGCAGTTCTTC
clone_size: -; v_call: TRBV7-8; j_call: TRBJ2-5; d_call: TRBD1; cdr3_aa: CASSPGTEKRTQYF; cdr3_nt: TGTGCCAGCAGCCCCGGGACAGAGAAGAGAACCCAGTACTTC
clone_size: -; v_call: TRBV4-1; j_call: TRBJ2-7; d_call: -; cdr3_aa: CASSQDTEQYF; cdr3_nt: TGCGCCAGCAGCCAAGATACCGAGCAGTACTTC
clone_size: -; v_call: TRBV10-3; j_call: TRBJ2-7; d_call: TRBD1; cdr3_aa: CAIRTGEANEQYF; cdr3_nt: TGTGCCATCAGGACAGGGGAGGCTAACGAGCAGTACTTC
clone_size: -; v_call: TRBV14; j_call: TRBJ2-7; d_call: -; cdr3_aa: CASSQDQPYEQYF; cdr3_nt: TGTGCCAGCAGCCAAGATCAACCCTACGAGCAGTACTTC
clone_size: -; v_call: TRBV27; j_call: TRBJ1-3; d_call: -; cdr3_aa: CASSLGQHSGNTIYF; cdr3_nt: TGTGCCAGCAGTCTTGGACAGCACTCTGGAAACACCATATATTTT
clone_size: once; v_call: TRBV5-1; j_call: TRBJ2-7; d_call: TRBD2; cdr3_aa: CASSLVGLEYSEQYF; cdr3_nt: TGCGCCAGCAGCTTGGTAGGACTAGAGTACAGCGAGCAGTACTTC
clone_size: -; v_call: TRBV27; j_call: TRBJ2-4; d_call: -; cdr3_aa: CASSLLAGDRAKNIQYF; cdr3_nt: TGTGCCAGCAGTTTATTGGCAGGGGATAGGGCCAAAAACATTCAGTACTTC
clone_size: -; v_call: TRBV9; j_call: TRBJ1-2; d_call: -; cdr3_aa: CASSDQPYGYTF; cdr3_nt: TGTGCCAGCAGCGACCAGCCTTATGGCTACACCTTC
clone_size: -; v_call: TRBV6-1; j_call: TRBJ2-7; d_call: -; cdr3_aa: CASSEGFLYEQYF; cdr3_nt: TGTGCCAGCAGTGAAGGATTCCTTTACGAGCAGTACTTC
clone_size: -; v_call: TRBV27; j_call: TRBJ2-7; d_call: -; cdr3_aa: CASSQGRDYEQYF; cdr3_nt: TGTGCCAGCAGCCAAGGTCGGGACTACGAGCAGTACTTC
clone_size: -; v_call: TRBV27; j_call: TRBJ2-1; d_call: -; cdr3_aa: CASSSQVQRNNEQFF; cdr3_nt: TGTGCCAGCAGTTCACAGGTACAGCGCAACAATGAGCAGTTCTTC
clone_size: -; v_call: TRBV2; j_call: TRBJ2-7; d_call: -; cdr3_aa: CASSGPLRDYEQYF; cdr3_nt: TGTGCCAGCAGTGGGCCCCTAAGGGACTACGAGCAGTACTTC
clone_size: -; v_call: TRBV15; j_call: TRBJ2-4; d_call: TRBD1; cdr3_aa: CATSGTAAKNIQYF; cdr3_nt: TGTGCCACCAGTGGGACAGCAGCCAAAAACATTCAGTACTTC
clone_size: -; v_call: TRBV29-1; j_call: TRBJ1-2; d_call: -; cdr3_aa: CSALMGGGNGYTF; cdr3_nt: TGCAGCGCTCTAATGGGGGGCGGGAATGGCTACACCTTC
clone_size: -; v_call: TRBV5-4; j_call: TRBJ2-5; d_call: -; cdr3_aa: CASSQRYQETQYF; cdr3_nt: TGTGCCAGCAGCCAACGGTACCAAGAGACCCAGTACTTC
clone_size: few; v_call: TRBV25-1; j_call: TRBJ2-1; d_call: TRBD1; cdr3_aa: CASGGQGDYNEQFF; cdr3_nt: TGTGCCAGCGGGGGACAGGGGGACTACAATGAGCAGTTCTTC
clone_size: -; v_call: TRBV11-2; j_call: TRBJ2-7; d_call: -; cdr3_aa: CASSLVASEQYF; cdr3_nt: TGTGCCAGCAGCTTAGTGGCATCGGAGCAGTACTTC
clone_size: -; v_call: TRBV28; j_call: TRBJ2-7; d_call: -; cdr3_aa: CASSLPGREQYF; cdr3_nt: TGTGCCAGCAGTTTACCGGGCCGCGAGCAGTACTTC
clone_size: -; v_call: TRBV18; j_call: TRBJ2-1; d_call: -; cdr3_aa: CASSPRAGYGANEQFF; cdr3_nt: TGTGCCAGCTCACCACGGGCGGGATACGGGGCCAATGAGCAGTTCTTC